This TCR beta chain was obtained from a study of T cell responses to AZD1222 COVID-19 vaccine. Across the whole study: Pooled together were second doses at about 4 or about 12 weeks. Whole-study results and caveats: Donors were chiefly white British, with a greater number of females, and clonal diversity was perhaps underestimated. Regions 160-218 and 743-854 held dominance among vaccine-associated CD4 TCRs, which spanned spike. Increases in Spike-specific TCR breadth and depth were seen after two AZD1222 doses.

V shed 4 bases and J shed 5 bases, with 5 bases lying between them. This CDR3 comprises 12 residues. Germline V CDR1 and CDR2: MNHEY, SMNVEV (reference sequence). As regards this clone: The antigen remains undetermined.

Sequencing used immunoSEQ multiplex PCR; TCRdb keeps in-frame clones, though not all of them. The table has about 160,000 clones, 88% seen once; the top ten hold less than 6.5%. The source is an adult in good health. Sequenced material: peripheral blood, taken on day 0 of AZD1222 vaccination. The chain uses TRBV27 and TRBJ2-2; D remains ambiguous. Written as DNA, the CDR3 is TGTGCCAGCAGTTCCGGAACCGGGGAGCTGTTTTTT. Translation: CASSSGTGELFF.